This passage covers 5 T cell receptor beta chains from one sample sequenced in a study of cytomegalovirus exposure and HLA in healthy donors. PCR primers comprised 60 Vbeta and 13 Jbeta primers. Only in-frame clones appear in the TCRdb table, and some are missing; sequencing was by immunoSEQ multiplex PCR. The sample has around 67,000 clones; 55% to 65% are singletons. The sequenced sample consisted of PBMCs. All receptors come from a woman in her 50s in good health and CMV-seronegative.

This chain connects TRBV4-3 to TRBJ1-2; 11 bases line up with TRBD1. Per germline, CDR1 LGHNA and CDR2 YSLEER. The CDR3 consists of 18 residues. J was trimmed by 5 bases and V by 0 bases; bases with no gene match: 11. The CDR3 nucleotides read TGCGCCAGCAGCCAAGACGGACAGGGGGCGCGCGGCAAGTATGGCTACACCTTC. Amino acid sequence: CASSQDGQGARGKYGYTF.

This clone was counted only a few times. The CDR3 DNA follows: TGCGCCAGCAGCCCTCAGGCAAGCTCCTACAATGAGCAGTTCTTC. It yields the protein CASSPQASSYNEQFF. V and J are TRBV4-1 and TRBJ2-1; D is ambiguous. CDR3 length: 15 amino acids. Germline-derived CDR1 and CDR2 are MGHRA and YSYEKL. V was trimmed by 4 bases and J by 0 bases, leaving 10 bases between them.

The chain recombines TRBV7-8 with TRBJ1-1; weak D call: TRBD1 (6 bases). The CDR3 has 13 residues. CDR1 is SGHVS, CDR2 FQNEAQ, per germline. The V end lost 2 bases, the J end lost 5 bases, and 9 bases lay between the germline ends. In nucleotides, the CDR3 is TGTGCCAGCAGCTTAATAAGGGGGACTGAAGCTTTCTTT. Residues: CASSLIRGTEAFF.

V and J are TRBV28 and TRBJ1-3; a possible D gene is TRBD1 (6 bases). The CDR3 runs to 15 residues. The V end was cut by 2 bases, the J end by 0 bases, with 8 bases between. Germline-derived CDR1 and CDR2 are MDHEN and SYDVKM. The CDR3 reads CASSLVGASGNTIYF. The CDR3 coding sequence is TGTGCCAGCAGTTTAGTGGGGGCCTCTGGAAACACCATATATTTT.

This clone has just one count. This chain links TRBV6-6 with TRBJ1-2; D possibly corresponds to TRBD1 (6 bases). Germline lookup yields CDR1 MNHNY and CDR2 SVGAGI (reference sequence). The CDR3 consists of 13 residues. The V gene lost 6 bases and the J gene lost 4 bases, with 12 bases spanning the gap. DNA for the CDR3: TGTGCCAGCAGACGGGACACTAGCTATGGCTACACCTTC. The encoded protein is CASRRDTSYGYTF.